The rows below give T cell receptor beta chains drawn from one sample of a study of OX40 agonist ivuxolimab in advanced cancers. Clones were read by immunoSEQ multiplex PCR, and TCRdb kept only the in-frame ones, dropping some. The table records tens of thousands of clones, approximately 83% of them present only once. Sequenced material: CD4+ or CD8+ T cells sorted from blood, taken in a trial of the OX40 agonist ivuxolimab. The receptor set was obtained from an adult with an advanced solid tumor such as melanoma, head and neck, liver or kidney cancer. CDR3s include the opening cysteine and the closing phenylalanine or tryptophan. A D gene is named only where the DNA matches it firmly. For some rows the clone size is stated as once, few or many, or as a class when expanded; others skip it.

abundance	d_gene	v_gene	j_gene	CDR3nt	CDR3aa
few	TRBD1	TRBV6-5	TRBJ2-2	TGTGCCATCCGGGACAGGGACGCCGGGGAGCTGTTTTTT	CAIRDRDAGELFF
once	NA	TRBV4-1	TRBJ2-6	TGCGCCAGCAGCCTGACGTTGACTGGGGCCAACGTCCTGACTTTC	CASSLTLTGANVLTF
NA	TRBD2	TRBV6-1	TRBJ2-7	TGTGCCAGCCGTCTGGGACTAGAAGTTTTCTACGAGCAGTACTTC	CASRLGLEVFYEQYF
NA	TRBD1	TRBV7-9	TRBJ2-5	TGTGCCAGCAGCCTATTGACAGGGCGAGAGGGTGAGGACCAGTACTTC	CASSLLTGREGEDQYF
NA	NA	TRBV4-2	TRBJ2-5	TGTGCCAGCAGCCAAGAGTTGGGATCGGAGCAAGAGACCCAGTACTTC	CASSQELGSEQETQYF
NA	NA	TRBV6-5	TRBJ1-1	TGTGCCAGCAGTCAGGAAGGGATCACTGAAGCTTTCTTT	CASSQEGITEAFF
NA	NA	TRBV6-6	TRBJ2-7	TGTGCCAGCAGCGGCGGGCAGAATTGGTACTTC	CASSGGQNWYF
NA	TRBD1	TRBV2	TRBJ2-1	TGTGCCAGCAGCCGGGACAGTTACAATGAGCAGTTCTTC	CASSRDSYNEQFF
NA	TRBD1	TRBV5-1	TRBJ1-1	TGCGCCAGCAGCTCACTGGGGACAGGGGGGTTGAACACTGAAGCTTTCTTT	CASSSLGTGGLNTEAFF
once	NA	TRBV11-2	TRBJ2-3	TGTGCCAGTACCGACTGGGGGGATAGCACAGATACGCAGTATTTT	CASTDWGDSTDTQYF
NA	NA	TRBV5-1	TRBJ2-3	TGCGCCAGCAGCTTGGCTCCAGGGGGGACAGATACGCAGTATTTT	CASSLAPGGTDTQYF
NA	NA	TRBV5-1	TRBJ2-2	TGCGCCAGCACCCCGCCGGGGGGCTCCACCGGGGAGCTGTTTTTT	CASTPPGGSTGELFF
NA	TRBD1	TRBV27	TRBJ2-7	TGTGCCAGCAGTTCACGGACAGGGGGCGATTACGAGCAGTACTTC	CASSSRTGGDYEQYF
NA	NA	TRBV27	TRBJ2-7	TGTGCCAGCGGGCTTCTTGGGGAGCCCCCCTACGAGCAGTACTTC	CASGLLGEPPYEQYF
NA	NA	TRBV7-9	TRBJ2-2	TGTGCCCAGCCGTCCGGGTGGGCCACCGGGGAGCTGTTTTTT	CAQPSGWATGELFF
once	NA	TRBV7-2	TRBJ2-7	TGTGCCAGCAGCTACTTGGGACCTTCCTACGAGCAGTACTTC	CASSYLGPSYEQYF
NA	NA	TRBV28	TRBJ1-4	TGTGCCAGCAGTGTCCCGGAGGTTATTTCGTCCGGGCCTAATGAAAAACTGTTTTTT	CASSVPEVISSGPNEKLFF
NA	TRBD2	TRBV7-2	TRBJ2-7	TGTGCCAGCAGCTCCATGGGCCTAGCGGGGAGGGAGCAGTACTTC	CASSSMGLAGREQYF
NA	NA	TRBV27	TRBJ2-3	TGTGCCAGCAGCCTGGCGGATACGCAGTATTTT	CASSLADTQYF
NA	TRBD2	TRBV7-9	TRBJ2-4	TGTGCCAGCAGCTCCCGGACTAGCGGGGGGTCGCAAGCCAAAAACATTCAGTACTTC	CASSSRTSGGSQAKNIQYF
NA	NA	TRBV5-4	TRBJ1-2	TGTGCCAGCACCCCCAGGGATAATAAGGGCTACACCTTC	CASTPRDNKGYTF
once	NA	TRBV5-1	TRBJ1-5	TGCGCCAGCAGCCCTAGTCCTATCCAGCCCCAGCATTTT	CASSPSPIQPQHF
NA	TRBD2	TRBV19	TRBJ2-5	TGTGCCAGTAGTATCTGGCTAGCGGGGGGATTCGGGGAGACCCAGTACTTC	CASSIWLAGGFGETQYF
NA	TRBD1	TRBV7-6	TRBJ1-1	TGTGCCAGCAGCTCATACGACAGGGCCACTGAAGCTTTCTTT	CASSSYDRATEAFF